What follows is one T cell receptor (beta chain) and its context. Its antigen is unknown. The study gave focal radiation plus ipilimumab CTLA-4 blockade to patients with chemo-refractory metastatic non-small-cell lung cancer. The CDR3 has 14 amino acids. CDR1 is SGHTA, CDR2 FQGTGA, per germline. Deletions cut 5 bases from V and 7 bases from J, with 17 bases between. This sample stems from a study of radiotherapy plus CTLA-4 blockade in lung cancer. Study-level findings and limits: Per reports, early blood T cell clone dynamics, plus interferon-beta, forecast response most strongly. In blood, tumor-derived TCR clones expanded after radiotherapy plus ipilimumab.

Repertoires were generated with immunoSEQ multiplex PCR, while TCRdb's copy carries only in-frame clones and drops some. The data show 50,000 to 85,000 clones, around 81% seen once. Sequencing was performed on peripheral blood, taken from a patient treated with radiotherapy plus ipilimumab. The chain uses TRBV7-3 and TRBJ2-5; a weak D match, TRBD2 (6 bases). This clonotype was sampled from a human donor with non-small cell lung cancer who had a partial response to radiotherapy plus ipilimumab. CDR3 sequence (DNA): TGTGCCAGCAGCACGGGGACTCCAGGAGGGACCCAGTACTTC. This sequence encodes CASSTGTPGGTQYF.